Listed below are T cell receptor beta chains from one sample, sequenced in a study of shared clonotypes between healthy human individuals. Only in-frame clones appear in the TCRdb table, and some are missing; sequencing was by immunoSEQ multiplex PCR. The profile shows some 2 million clones, about 95% of them singletons. The material sequenced was naive CD8+ T cells sorted from blood. These receptors all come from a man between 18 and 35 years old in good health. Both conserved end residues are part of each CDR3. D genes are given only for firm matches. Size is omitted from some rows. Given values are once, few, many or a class for expanded clones.

length: 14
J: TRBJ2-3
V: TRBV5-6
size: -
D: -
CDR3: CASSGQPATDTQYF
DNA: TGTGCCAGCAGCGGCCAACCAGCCACAGATACGCAGTATTTT

length: 14
J: TRBJ2-7
V: TRBV6-5
size: -
D: -
CDR3: CASSYFGDSYEQYF
DNA: TGTGCCAGCAGTTACTTTGGCGACTCCTACGAGCAGTACTTC

length: 17
J: TRBJ2-7
V: TRBV5-4
size: -
D: -
CDR3: CASSLDLIQPNPYEQYF
DNA: TGTGCCAGCAGCTTGGATTTAATACAGCCAAACCCCTACGAGCAGTACTTC

length: 15
J: TRBJ2-1
V: TRBV4-3
size: -
D: -
CDR3: CASSPSRGSYNEQFF
DNA: TGCGCCAGCAGCCCGTCAAGGGGGTCCTACAATGAGCAGTTCTTC

length: 15
J: TRBJ1-5
V: TRBV15
size: -
D: -
CDR3: CATSRDRYSNQPQHF
DNA: TGTGCCACCAGCAGAGACAGATATAGCAATCAGCCCCAGCATTTT

length: 18
J: TRBJ2-1
V: TRBV4-3
size: -
D: -
CDR3: CASSQDPLLADSYNEQFF
DNA: TGCGCCAGCAGCCAAGACCCCCTATTAGCTGACTCCTACAATGAGCAGTTCTTC

length: 14
J: TRBJ1-5
V: TRBV25-1
size: -
D: -
CDR3: CASSDRGLNQPQHF
DNA: TGTGCCAGCAGTGACCGGGGCCTCAATCAGCCCCAGCATTTT

length: 15
J: TRBJ2-7
V: TRBV27
size: once
D: TRBD1
CDR3: CASKSRDRESYEQYF
DNA: TGTGCCAGCAAATCCCGGGACAGGGAGTCCTACGAGCAGTACTTC

length: 14
J: TRBJ2-5
V: TRBV27
size: -
D: -
CDR3: CASSLNSVTETQYF
DNA: TGTGCCAGCAGTTTAAATTCGGTAACGGAGACCCAGTACTTC

length: 15
J: TRBJ1-6
V: TRBV7-6
size: -
D: -
CDR3: CASSLDPGDFSPLHF
DNA: TGTGCCAGCAGCTTAGATCCGGGGGACTTTTCACCCCTCCACTTT

length: 12
J: TRBJ2-1
V: TRBV10-3
size: -
D: TRBD1
CDR3: CAIQGENNEQFF
DNA: TGTGCCATACAGGGGGAAAACAATGAGCAGTTCTTC

length: 13
J: TRBJ2-2
V: TRBV6-5
size: -
D: -
CDR3: CASRSGVGAELFF
DNA: TGTGCCAGCAGGTCGGGAGTGGGCGCGGAGCTGTTTTTT

length: 13
J: TRBJ2-7
V: TRBV29-1
size: -
D: TRBD1
CDR3: CSVTRQGYNEQYF
DNA: TGCAGCGTGACCCGACAGGGCTATAACGAGCAGTACTTC

length: 14
J: TRBJ2-2
V: TRBV6-1
size: -
D: -
CDR3: CASSGTENTGELFF
DNA: TGTGCCAGCAGTGGGACGGAGAACACCGGGGAGCTGTTTTTT

length: 15
J: TRBJ2-7
V: TRBV9
size: -
D: TRBD1
CDR3: CASSEGTAQTYEQYF
DNA: TGTGCCAGCAGCGAGGGGACAGCACAAACCTACGAGCAGTACTTC

length: 12
J: TRBJ2-1
V: TRBV6-5
size: -
D: TRBD1
CDR3: CASSHEGTEEFF
DNA: TGTGCCAGCAGCCACGAGGGGACAGAGGAGTTCTTC

length: 13
J: TRBJ1-4
V: TRBV27
size: few
D: -
CDR3: CASSPATNEKLFF
DNA: TGTGCCAGCAGTCCTGCAACTAATGAAAAACTGTTTTTT

length: 10
J: TRBJ1-3
V: TRBV6-1
size: -
D: -
CDR3: CASSPGTIYF
DNA: TGTGCCAGCAGTCCAGGGACCATATATTTT

length: 16
J: TRBJ1-2
V: TRBV28
size: -
D: TRBD1
CDR3: CASSPTGTGDTYGYTF
DNA: TGTGCCAGCAGTCCGACCGGGACAGGGGATACCTATGGCTACACCTTC

length: 13
J: TRBJ2-7
V: TRBV7-9
size: -
D: -
CDR3: CASSPPDKYEQYF
DNA: TGTGCCAGCAGCCCCCCCGACAAGTACGAGCAGTACTTC

length: 13
J: TRBJ1-1
V: TRBV7-9
size: -
D: -
CDR3: CASSLIIIPEAFF
DNA: TGTGCCAGCAGCTTGATTATTATCCCTGAAGCTTTCTTT

length: 15
J: TRBJ2-7
V: TRBV10-3
size: -
D: TRBD1
CDR3: CAISAAGTGSGEQYF
DNA: TGTGCCATCAGTGCGGCCGGGACAGGGTCGGGCGAGCAGTACTTC

length: 19
J: TRBJ2-3
V: TRBV5-4
size: -
D: TRBD1
CDR3: CASSLAHRGRSGRTDTQYF
DNA: TGTGCCAGCAGCTTGGCCCACAGGGGGAGAAGCGGACGCACAGATACGCAGTATTTT

length: 13
J: TRBJ1-2
V: TRBV27
size: -
D: -
CDR3: CASSSGRAFGYTF
DNA: TGTGCCAGCAGTTCGGGGAGGGCCTTTGGCTACACCTTC

length: 18
J: TRBJ2-7
V: TRBV4-1
size: -
D: -
CDR3: CASSQWSLGPWRPYEQYF
DNA: TGCGCCAGCAGCCAATGGTCTCTGGGGCCTTGGCGGCCCTACGAGCAGTACTTC

length: 15
J: TRBJ2-7
V: TRBV19
size: -
D: TRBD2
CDR3: CATGIFLAGLYEQYF
DNA: TGTGCCACCGGTATTTTCTTAGCGGGACTCTACGAGCAGTACTTC

length: 13
J: TRBJ1-1
V: TRBV19
size: -
D: -
CDR3: CASSLWGSTEAFF
DNA: TGTGCCAGTAGTCTCTGGGGGAGCACTGAAGCTTTCTTT